The sequence of this T cell receptor beta chain was determined in a study of T cells after posttransplantation cyclophosphamide. Points from the study as a whole: Recipient CMV seropositivity and CMV reactivation strongly tracked TRB clonality. Skin or GI-infiltrating T cells shared few TRB sequences with blood.

On this clone: Its specificity is unknown.

The trim removed 5 bases at V and 3 bases at J, leaving 5 bases unmatched. Germline CDR1 reads SGHDT; CDR2 reads YYEEEE. This CDR3 spans 14 amino acids. Cyclophosphamide on days +3 and +4 followed busulfan-fludarabine conditioning and a marrow graft. Data came from immunoSEQ multiplex PCR; TCRdb stores just in-frame clones and leaves some out. There are around 12,000 clones in the sample, none observed a single time. The sequencing here drew on PBMCs, taken after allogeneic stem cell transplant with posttransplant cyclophosphamide. The genes are TRBV5-6 and TRBJ2-1; the match to TRBD1 covers 7 bases. This sequence originates from a female patient in her 40s who received an allogeneic stem cell transplant from an unrelated donor, was CMV-positive, and had acute GVHD only. The graft donor may account for some of the T cells. The CDR3 bases are TGTGCCAGCAGTCCGACAGGGATCTACAATGAGCAGTTCTTC. Translated: CASSPTGIYNEQFF.